A single sample is the source of the 32 T cell receptor beta chains below, sequenced in a study of blood T cells in healthy people across ages. The use of a sample-barcoded 5' primer and a J-beta primer mix characterized a second PCR of about 7 to 12 cycles. TCRdb fed the 5' RACE reads into MiXCR, producing one record per CDR3 protein. The data show over a million distinct CDR3 sequences, with 42% seen just once and 7.9% held by the top ten. Sequenced: blood. These receptors all come from a woman under 30 in good health.

This clonotype was counted only a few times. The CDR3 loop reads CASSAGTLRDTQYF. For the CDR3, the DNA is TGTGCCAGCAGCGCCGGGACTCTGCGAGATACGCAGTATTTT. The gene calls are TRBV9 and TRBJ2-3, with a weak D call TRBD2 (6 bases). V lost 3 bases to trimming and J lost 5 bases, with 13 bases between them. CDR3 length: 14 residues. The germline V gene encodes CDR1 SGDLS and CDR2 YYNGEE.

This clonotype occurred a few times. The chain carries TRBV20-1 and TRBJ2-1, with 14 positions matching TRBD2. The CDR3 extends over 14 amino acids. From germline, CDR1 is DFQATT and CDR2 SNEGSKA (reference sequence). Unmatched junction bases numbered 6, after V lost 6 bases and J lost 8 bases. CDR3 coding DNA: TGCAGTGCCAGGACTAGCGGGAGGATCGATGAGCAGTTCTTC. This gives the protein CSARTSGRIDEQFF.

The chain joins TRBV30 to TRBJ1-2; a weak D match, TRBD1 (5 bases). The V gene's germline CDR1 is GTSNPN and CDR2 SVGIG (reference sequence). V lost 3 bases and J lost 3, with 14 bases in between. This CDR3 has 14 amino acids. The CDR3: CAWSPGGGYYGYTF. CDR3 nucleotide sequence: TGTGCCTGGAGCCCCGGGGGGGGATACTATGGCTACACCTTC.

The chain is built from TRBV18 and TRBJ2-5; a possible D gene is TRBD1 (6 bases). The CDR3 has 14 amino acids. The germline V gene encodes CDR1 KGHSH and CDR2 LQKENI. V lost 2 bases and J 4 bases, leaving 11 bases between the germline ends. The DNA for the CDR3 is TGTGCCAGCTCACCAGGACAGAACCCAGAGACCCAGTACTTC. It yields the protein CASSPGQNPETQYF.

The chain is built from TRBV6-1 and TRBJ2-6; D not certain. Trimming took 10 bases from V and 0 from J, leaving 19 bases between them. This CDR3 has 17 residues. The germline CDR1 and CDR2 sequences are MNHNS and SASEGT. DNA of the CDR3: TGTGCCATCCCAACCTACCGGTCTGTCTCTGGGGCCAACGTCCTGACTTTC. Its translation: CAIPTYRSVSGANVLTF.

In this sample, this clonotype turned up many times. Its ends do not fully match the called genes, so a read error is possible. The V call is TRBV6-5, the J call TRBJ2-1; 12 bases are shared with TRBD2. The CDR3 length is 15 residues. CDR1 and CDR2 (germline): MNHEY, SVGAGI. CDR3 DNA sequence: TGCGCCAGCAGCCCCGGGACTAGCGGGTTGAATGAGCAGTTCTTC. Translation gives CASSPGTSGLNEQFF.

This clonotype has just a few counts. V and J are TRBV24-1 and TRBJ2-5, with D perhaps matching TRBD1 (6 bases). Trimming took 9 bases from V and 2 from J, leaving 15 bases between them. Germline CDR1 KGHDR, CDR2 SFDVKD. This CDR3 contains 14 residues. CDR3 sequence: CATGTGTLQETQYF. CDR3 DNA sequence: TGTGCCACCGGCACCGGGACACTTCAAGAGACCCAGTACTTC.

The rearrangement joins TRBV12-3 or TRBV12-4 to TRBJ2-7; TRBD2 agrees at 12 bases. The junction had 4 bases not matched to a gene; V was cut back by 8 bases and J by 2 bases. This CDR3 contains 14 residues. The CDR3 sequence: CASRLAGVPYEQYF. As DNA, the CDR3 is TGTGCCAGCCGACTAGCGGGAGTTCCCTACGAGCAGTACTTC.

This chain links TRBV30 with TRBJ2-3, with D perhaps TRBD1 or TRBD2 (5 bases each). CDR3 length: 15 amino acids. The germline V and J ends were trimmed by 1 base and 0 bases, with 11 bases remaining between them. From germline, CDR1 is GTSNPN and CDR2 SVGIG (reference sequence). The CDR3 DNA reads as TGTGCCTGGAGTGGGGGGATGACTAGCACAGATACGCAGTATTTT. Translation gives CAWSGGMTSTDTQYF.

V usage is TRBV4-3 and J usage is TRBJ2-2; D is undetermined. There are 15 residues in the CDR3. From germline, CDR1 is LGHNA and CDR2 YSLEER. V dropped 0 bases and J dropped 3 bases, with 8 bases sitting between them. The CDR3 region is CASSQENWDTGELFF. CDR3 sequence (DNA): TGCGCCAGCAGCCAAGAAAACTGGGACACCGGGGAGCTGTTTTTT.

The chain links TRBV20-1 to TRBJ2-1, with D uncertain. Germline loops: CDR1 DFQATT, CDR2 SNEGSKA (reference sequence). Trimming shortened V by 4 bases and J by 7 bases, and 5 bases separated the two germline ends. The CDR3 totals 10 residues. The CDR3 sequence: CSAIQNEQFF. DNA of the CDR3: TGCAGTGCTATACAGAATGAGCAGTTCTTC.

This clonotype has only a few counts. The chain uses TRBV7-2 and TRBJ1-4, with TRBD1 identical over 9 bases. Looked up from germline, CDR1 is SGHTA and CDR2 is FQGNSA. V dropped 6 bases and J dropped 5; count of bases not matched to a gene: 7. The CDR3 spans 15 residues. The CDR3 region is CASSYPGQGNEKLFF. The CDR3 coding sequence is TGTGCCAGCAGTTATCCGGGACAGGGAAATGAAAAACTGTTTTTT.

The chain carries TRBV29-1 and TRBJ2-3, with D possibly matching TRBD1 (6 bases). This CDR3 has 15 amino acids. Trimming left V 4 bases short and J 2 bases short, with 16 bases between. Germline V gene data show CDR1 as SQVTM and CDR2 as ANQGSEA. Here the CDR3 DNA reads TGCAGCGTTGTAGGTGGGGGCAGGGACACAGATACGCAGTATTTT. Amino acids: CSVVGGGRDTDTQYF.

The chain has TRBV6-1 and TRBJ1-1; D uncertain. The CDR3 is 15 residues long. CDR1 is MNHNS and CDR2 is SASEGT in the germline V gene. V lost 2 bases and J 10 bases, leaving 20 bases between the germline ends. The CDR3 loop reads CASSENYSGRSVAFF. CDR3 nucleotide sequence: TGTGCCAGCAGTGAAAATTACAGCGGGAGAAGTGTAGCTTTCTTT.

There are a few counts of this clonotype. This chain joins TRBV20-1 and TRBJ1-4, with D possibly TRBD1 on 5 matching bases. This CDR3 has 15 amino acids. V was pared by 0 bases and J by 6 bases, with 14 bases between. Looked up from germline, CDR1 is DFQATT and CDR2 is SNEGSKA (reference sequence). CDR3 sequence (DNA): TGCAGTGCTAGAGAGTCTGGGACTTCGCATGAAAAACTGTTTTTT. Protein: CSARESGTSHEKLFF.

The chain carries TRBV20-1 and TRBJ2-7; D uncertain. Germline CDR1 is DFQATT and CDR2 is SNEGSKA (reference sequence). V was clipped by 5 bases and J by 7 bases, with 18 bases between them. The CDR3 has 13 amino acids. The CDR3 nucleotides read TGCAGTGCTGAGAGCCCGGGTGGCAATGAGCAGTACTTC. It is translated as CSAESPGGNEQYF.

The chain links TRBV14 to TRBJ2-4; possible D gene TRBD1, 6 bases. Germline V gene lookup returns CDR1 SGHDN and CDR2 FVKESK. The V end lost 0 bases, the J end lost 3 bases, and 6 bases lay between the germline ends. The CDR3 totals 14 residues. In nucleotides, the CDR3 is TGTGCCAGCAGCCAAGAACAGGGCAAAAACATTCAGTACTTC. Residues: CASSQEQGKNIQYF. The full variable domain, its missing parts supplied by reference TRBV14 and TRBJ2-4, is EAGVTQFPSHSVIEKGQTVTLRCDPISGHDNLYWYRRVMGKEIKFLLHFVKESKQDESGMPNNRFLAERTGGTYSTLKVQPAELEDSGVYFCASSQEQGKNIQYFGAGTRLSVL.

This clonotype has at least ten counts. The chain employs TRBV7-9 and TRBJ2-7, with 8 bases that match TRBD1. The CDR3 spans 12 residues. Germline assignment: CDR1 SEHNR and CDR2 FQNEAQ (reference sequence). V was pared by 8 bases and J by 3 bases, with 3 bases of the junction left unmatched. This chain's CDR3 is CASGQGIYEQYF. CDR3 nucleotides: TGTGCCAGCGGACAGGGTATCTACGAGCAGTACTTC.

J is TRBJ2-3 and V is TRBV27; 8 nucleotides line up with TRBD1. Germline V gives CDR1 MNHEY, CDR2 SMNVEV (reference sequence). After removal of 5 bases from V and 2 bases from J, the junction contained 6 bases not matched to a gene. The length of the CDR3 is 15 residues. In DNA, the CDR3 is TGTGCCAGCAGTCCCACAGGGGGTATCACAGATACGCAGTATTTT. Translation gives CASSPTGGITDTQYF.

The chain has TRBV9 and TRBJ1-5; D perhaps matches TRBD1 (5 bases). Germline V gene data show CDR1 as SGDLS and CDR2 as YYNGEE. The CDR3 length is 16 residues. Trimming removed 0 bases at V and 7 bases at J, with 17 bases between. Here the CDR3 DNA reads TGTGCCAGCAGCGTAGGTTCCGCAGGGAGTGGACAGCCCCAGCATTTT. Translating it yields CASSVGSAGSGQPQHF. The full variable domain, in which reference TRBV9 and TRBJ1-5 provide the parts outside the CDR3, is DSGVTQTPKHLITATGQRVTLRCSPRSGDLSVYWYQQSLDQGLQFLIQYYNGEERAKGNILERFSAQQFPDLHSELNLSSLELGDSALYFCASSVGSAGSGQPQHFGDGTRLSIL.

As concerns this clonotype: One junction end does not reproduce the germline sequence, and a read error may be involved. The chain recombines TRBV9 with TRBJ2-1; 8 nucleotides match TRBD2. Per the germline V gene, CDR1 is SGDLS and CDR2 is YYNGEE. This CDR3 spans 16 amino acids. The CDR3 DNA is TGTGCCTGCAGCGCAGAAATAGCGGGGCCTTACAATGAGCAGTTCTTC. Its translation: CACSAEIAGPYNEQFF.

V and J are TRBV29-1 and TRBJ2-1; D remains unclear. The CDR3 has 15 amino acids. The ends were cut back, 4 bases at V and 1 base at J, with 14 bases in the middle. Germline lookup yields CDR1 SQVTM and CDR2 ANQGSEA. The CDR3 is CSVGKVGGSYNEQFF. In DNA form, the CDR3 reads TGCAGCGTTGGCAAGGTCGGCGGTTCCTACAATGAGCAGTTCTTC.

This clonotype came up a few times. The chain uses TRBV11-2 and TRBJ2-3, with 9 bases that match TRBD2. This CDR3 spans 16 amino acids. The germline CDR1 and CDR2 sequences are SGHAT and FQNNGV. The J segment lost 6 bases and the V segment lost 0 bases, leaving 7 bases of the junction unmatched. This CDR3 reads CASSLDSGRIWDTQYF. CDR3 nucleotides: TGTGCCAGCAGCTTAGACAGCGGGAGGATTTGGGATACGCAGTATTTT.

The chain is built from TRBV30 and TRBJ1-4; D is undetermined. Trimming shortened V by 2 bases and J by 0 bases, and 7 bases separated the two germline ends. Germline V gene lookup returns CDR1 GTSNPN and CDR2 SVGIG (reference sequence). This CDR3 contains 14 residues. CDR3 region: CAWSRRTTNEKLFF. The CDR3 DNA reads as TGTGCCTGGAGTCGACGCACAACTAATGAAAAACTGTTTTTT.

The chain's CDR3 is CASSPTTSLGVEQYF. CDR3 sequence (DNA): TGTGCCAGCAGCCCCACCACCTCTTTAGGGGTCGAGCAGTACTTC. The J gene is TRBJ2-4, the V gene TRBV3-1; maybe TRBD1 (5 bases). The DNA end lines up better with TRBJ2-7; the J call may be wrong. CDR3 size: 15 residues. CDR1 is LGHDT and CDR2 is YNNKEL in the germline V gene (reference sequence).

This sequence joins TRBV4-1 and TRBJ1-5, with 7 bases fitting TRBD1. This CDR3 is built from 15 residues. The germline gives CDR1 MGHRA, CDR2 YSYEKL. Trimming removed 4 bases from V and 3 bases from J; junction bases left unmatched: 6. For the CDR3, the DNA is TGCGCCAGCAGCCGAACAGGGGAGACCAATCAGCCCCAGCATTTT. Protein sequence: CASSRTGETNQPQHF.

This clonotype appeared a single time. V and J are TRBV4-2 and TRBJ2-7, with a tentative D call TRBD1 (6 bases). The CDR3 extends over 13 amino acids. V lost 1 base and J 10 bases, leaving 14 bases between the germline ends. CDR1 is LGHNA and CDR2 is YNFKEQ in the germline V gene. The CDR3 protein is CASSQGTEENQYF. CDR3 bases: TGTGCCAGCAGCCAAGGGACAGAAGAGAACCAGTACTTC.

This chain joins TRBV4-1 and TRBJ2-3; the D gene could be TRBD1 or TRBD2 (5 bases each). Germline V lookup: CDR1 MGHRA, CDR2 YSYEKL. Trimming cost V 2 bases and J 2 bases, with 17 bases left between them. This CDR3 is 17 amino acids long. The CDR3 is CASSQPQEALVTDTQYF. The CDR3 DNA follows: TGCGCCAGCAGCCAACCACAGGAGGCGCTTGTCACAGATACGCAGTATTTT.

This clonotype was counted ten times or more. The chain recombines TRBV7-2 with TRBJ2-5, with TRBD2 identical over 11 bases. Trimming cost V 5 bases and J 11 bases; bases outside gene matches: 16. The CDR3 contains 16 residues. The germline V gene has CDR1 SGHTA and CDR2 FQGNSA. CDR3: CASSLYGTSGEAEQYF. The CDR3, as DNA: TGTGCCAGCAGCCTCTACGGGACTAGCGGAGAGGCTGAGCAGTACTTC.

This chain links TRBV4-1 with TRBJ1-4, with TRBD1 matching 9 bases. With 4 bases clipped from V and 5 bases from J, the junction kept 5 bases outside the gene matches. The CDR3 runs 15 residues. Germline V gene sequence: CDR1 MGHRA, CDR2 YSYEKL. The CDR3 sequence is CASSLTDRGNEKLFF. The DNA for the CDR3 is TGCGCCAGCAGCCTCACGGACAGGGGAAATGAAAAACTGTTTTTT.

This chain joins TRBV7-2 and TRBJ2-7; 8 bases agree with TRBD2. The ends lost 0 bases at V and 3 bases at J; junction bases unmatched: 7. CDR3 length: 16 amino acids. The V gene's germline CDR1 is SGHTA and CDR2 FQGNSA. This chain's CDR3 is CASSLAQGLGFYEQYF. The CDR3 DNA follows: TGTGCCAGCAGCTTAGCGCAGGGACTAGGGTTCTACGAGCAGTACTTC.

The chain links TRBV18 to TRBJ1-4; unclear D gene. This CDR3 has 16 amino acids. V lost 6 bases and J lost 4, with 18 bases in between. CDR1 is KGHSH, CDR2 LQKENI, per germline. The CDR3: CASSTGRTAGNEKLFF. The CDR3, as DNA: TGTGCCAGCTCCACGGGCAGGACCGCGGGTAATGAAAAACTGTTTTTT.